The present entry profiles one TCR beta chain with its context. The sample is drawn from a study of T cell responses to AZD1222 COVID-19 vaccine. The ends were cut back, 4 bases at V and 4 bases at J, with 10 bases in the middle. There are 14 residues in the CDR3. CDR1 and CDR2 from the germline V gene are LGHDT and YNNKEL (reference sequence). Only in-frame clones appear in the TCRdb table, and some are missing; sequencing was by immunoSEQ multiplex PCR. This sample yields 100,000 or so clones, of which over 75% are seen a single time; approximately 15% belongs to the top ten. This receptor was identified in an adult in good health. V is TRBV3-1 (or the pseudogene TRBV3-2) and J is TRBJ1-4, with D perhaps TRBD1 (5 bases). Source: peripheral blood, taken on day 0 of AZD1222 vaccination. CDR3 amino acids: CASSPRTLNEKLFF. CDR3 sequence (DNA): TGTGCCAGCAGCCCCAGGACACTTAATGAAAAACTGTTTTTT.